The 2 T cell receptor beta chains below come from one sample, sequenced in a study of T cell repertoires in cytomegalovirus infection. TCRdb ran MiXCR on the reads and lists one entry per CDR3 protein. Of about 130,000 distinct CDR3 sequences in the sample, roughly 9% were seen once. The sample consisted of PBMCs. The source is a human donor in good health (CMV status not recorded). Some clones in this sample may be carry-over from other donors' samples.

This sequence joins TRBV14 and TRBJ2-4; no firm D call. Germline lookup yields CDR1 SGHDN and CDR2 FVKESK. V lost 1 base and J lost 3, with 7 bases in between. The CDR3 runs to 14 residues. The chain's CDR3 is CASSQVGYKNIQYF. The CDR3 coding sequence is TGTGCCAGCAGCCAAGTGGGATACAAAAACATTCAGTACTTC.

This clonotype has a count of ten or more. This chain joins TRBV29-1 and TRBJ2-6; TRBD1 aligns across 7 bases. This CDR3 spans 15 amino acids. Germline V gene lookup returns CDR1 SQVTM and CDR2 ANQGSEA. After removal of 5 bases from V and 0 bases from J, the junction contained 4 bases not matched to a gene. The CDR3, as DNA: TGCAGCGTTAGGGACAGCGGCTCTGGGGCCAACGTCCTGACTTTC. Translation: CSVRDSGSGANVLTF.